This T cell receptor (beta chain) came from a study of cytomegalovirus exposure and HLA in healthy donors. Study-level points and caveats: With DRB1 most and HLA-C fewest, TCR association rates differed between HLA loci in a later analysis. Most TCR sequences were uncommon, yet certain public TCRs appeared in many donors. The authors assumed roughly uniform sequencing depth across donors for presence/absence analyses.

Turning to this clone: Its antigen is not known.

Vbeta (60) and Jbeta (13) primers were used in the PCR. Repertoires were generated with immunoSEQ multiplex PCR, while TCRdb's copy carries only in-frame clones and drops some. The sample contains more than 100,000 clones, around 80% of which appear only once. Despite likely unrecorded immune exposures, the donors were nominally healthy at the time of sampling. V lost 5 bases and J lost 3, with 8 bases in between. The CDR3 is 13 residues long. Germline values: CDR1 MNHEY, CDR2 SVGAGI. V is TRBV6-5 and J is TRBJ2-1; D gene unclear. The receptor was derived from a female donor in good health and CMV-seropositive. Sequenced input: PBMCs. The DNA of the CDR3 is TGTGCCAGCAGTACCAACATCTACAATGAGCAGTTCTTC. This sequence encodes CASSTNIYNEQFF.